This T cell receptor (beta chain) was profiled in a study of T cell responses to AZD1222 COVID-19 vaccine. Germline loops: CDR1 KGHDR, CDR2 SFDVKD. The CDR3 consists of 15 residues. V was pared by 3 bases and J by 0 bases, with 11 bases between. Using immunoSEQ multiplex PCR, the repertoire was profiled, and TCRdb retains in-frame clones only, with some absent. The sample shows tens of thousands of clones, approximately 90% of them seen only once. The clonotype originates from an adult who received the AZD1222 COVID-19 vaccine. The chain combines TRBV24-1 with TRBJ2-7; D is perhaps TRBD2 (6 bases). The material was peripheral blood, obtained 28 days after the second AZD1222 dose. CDR3 in amino acids: CATSDTVGGSYEQYF. The CDR3 region has the DNA TGTGCCACCAGTGATACCGTGGGGGGCTCCTACGAGCAGTACTTC.